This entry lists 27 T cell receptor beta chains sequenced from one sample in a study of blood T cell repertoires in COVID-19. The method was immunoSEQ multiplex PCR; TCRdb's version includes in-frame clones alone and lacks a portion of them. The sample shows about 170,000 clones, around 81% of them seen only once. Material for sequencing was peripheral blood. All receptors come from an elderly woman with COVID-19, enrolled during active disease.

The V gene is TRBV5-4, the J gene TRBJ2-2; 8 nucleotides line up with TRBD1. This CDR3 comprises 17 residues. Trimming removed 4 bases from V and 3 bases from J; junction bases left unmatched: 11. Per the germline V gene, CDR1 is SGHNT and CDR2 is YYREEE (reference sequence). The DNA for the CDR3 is TGTGCCAGCAGCCCGACGCGACAGGGGACCCACACCGGGGAGCTGTTTTTT. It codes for CASSPTRQGTHTGELFF. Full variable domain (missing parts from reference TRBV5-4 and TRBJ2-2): ETGVTQSPTHLIKTRGQQVTLRCSSQSGHNTVSWYQQALGQGPQFIFQYYREEENGRGNFPPRFSGLQFPNYSSELNVNALELDDSALYLCASSPTRQGTHTGELFFGEGSRLTVL.

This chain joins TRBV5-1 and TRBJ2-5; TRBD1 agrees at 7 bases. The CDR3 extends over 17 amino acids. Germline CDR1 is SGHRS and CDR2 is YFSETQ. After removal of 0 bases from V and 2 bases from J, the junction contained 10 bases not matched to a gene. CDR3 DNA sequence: TGCGCCAGCAGCTTGGGGCCCCAAACAGGGGTACAAGAGACCCAGTACTTC. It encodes CASSLGPQTGVQETQYF.

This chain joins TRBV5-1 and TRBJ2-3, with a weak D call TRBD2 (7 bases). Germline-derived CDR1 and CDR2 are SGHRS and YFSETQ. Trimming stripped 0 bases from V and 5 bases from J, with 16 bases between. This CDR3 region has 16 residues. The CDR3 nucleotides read TGCGCCAGCAGCTTGGCCCAGCCGGGGGGCAAAGATACGCAGTATTTT. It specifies CASSLAQPGGKDTQYF.

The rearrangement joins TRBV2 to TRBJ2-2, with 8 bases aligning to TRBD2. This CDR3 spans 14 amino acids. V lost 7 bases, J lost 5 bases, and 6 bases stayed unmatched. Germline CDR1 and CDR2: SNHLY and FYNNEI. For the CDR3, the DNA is TGTGCCAGCACCGGGACTAGGGGTACCGGGGAGCTGTTTTTT. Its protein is CASTGTRGTGELFF.

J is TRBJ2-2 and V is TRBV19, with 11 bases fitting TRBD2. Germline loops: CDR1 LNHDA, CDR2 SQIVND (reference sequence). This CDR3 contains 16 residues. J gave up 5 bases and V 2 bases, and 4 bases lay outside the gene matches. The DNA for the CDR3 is TGTGCCAGTAGTATAACTAGCGGGAGCATAACCGGGGAGCTGTTTTTT. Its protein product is CASSITSGSITGELFF.

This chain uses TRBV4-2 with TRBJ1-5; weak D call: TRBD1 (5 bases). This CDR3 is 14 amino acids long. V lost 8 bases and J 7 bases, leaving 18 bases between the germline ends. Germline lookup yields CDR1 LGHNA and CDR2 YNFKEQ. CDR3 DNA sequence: TGTGCCAGCGGATCTACTCCGGGGGAACAGCCCCAGCATTTT. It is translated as CASGSTPGEQPQHF.

CDR3 sequence (DNA): TGTGCCAGCAGCTTAGGAACAGGGTTGAGCTACACCTTC. Its translation: CASSLGTGLSYTF. The chain joins TRBV7-8 to TRBJ1-2; possible D gene TRBD1, 6 bases. V gave up 1 base and J gave up 9 bases, with 12 bases separating them. The germline V gene has CDR1 SGHVS and CDR2 FQNEAQ. This CDR3 is built from 13 residues. The full variable domain, completed using reference TRBV7-8 and TRBJ1-2, is GAGVSQSPRYKVAKRGQDVALRCDPISGHVSLFWYQQALGQGPEFLTYFQNEAQLDKSGLPSDRFFAERPEGSVSTLKIQRTQQEDSAVYLCASSLGTGLSYTFGSGTRLTVV.

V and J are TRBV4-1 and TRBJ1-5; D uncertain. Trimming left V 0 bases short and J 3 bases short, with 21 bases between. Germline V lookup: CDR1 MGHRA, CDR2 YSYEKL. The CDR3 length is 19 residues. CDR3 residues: CASSQDWTESSSFNQPQHF. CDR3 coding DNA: TGCGCCAGCAGCCAAGATTGGACTGAATCCTCGAGCTTCAATCAGCCCCAGCATTTT.

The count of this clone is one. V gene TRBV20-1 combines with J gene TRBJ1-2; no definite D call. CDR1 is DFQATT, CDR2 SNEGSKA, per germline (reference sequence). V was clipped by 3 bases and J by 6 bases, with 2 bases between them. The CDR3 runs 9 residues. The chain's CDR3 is CSASDGYTF. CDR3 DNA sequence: TGCAGTGCTAGCGATGGCTACACCTTC.

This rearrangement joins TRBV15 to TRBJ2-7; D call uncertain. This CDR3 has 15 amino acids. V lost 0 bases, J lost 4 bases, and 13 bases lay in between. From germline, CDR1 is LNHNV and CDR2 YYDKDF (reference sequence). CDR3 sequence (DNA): TGTGCCACCAGCAGAGATATGGAAGCGTTATACGAGCAGTACTTC. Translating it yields CATSRDMEALYEQYF. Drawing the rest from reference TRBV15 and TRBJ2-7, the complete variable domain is DAMVIQNPRYQVTQFGKPVTLSCSQTLNHNVMYWYQQKSSQAPKLLFHYYDKDFNNEADTPDNFQSRRPNTSFCFLDIRSPGLGDTAMYLCATSRDMEALYEQYFGPGTRLTVT.

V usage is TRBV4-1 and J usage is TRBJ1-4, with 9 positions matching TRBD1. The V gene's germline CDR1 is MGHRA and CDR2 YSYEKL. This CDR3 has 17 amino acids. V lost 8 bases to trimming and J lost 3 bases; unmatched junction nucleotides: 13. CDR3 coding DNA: TGCGCCAGCGGGCAAACAGGGGGCGGAGAGGCTAATGAAAAACTGTTTTTT. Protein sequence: CASGQTGGGEANEKLFF.

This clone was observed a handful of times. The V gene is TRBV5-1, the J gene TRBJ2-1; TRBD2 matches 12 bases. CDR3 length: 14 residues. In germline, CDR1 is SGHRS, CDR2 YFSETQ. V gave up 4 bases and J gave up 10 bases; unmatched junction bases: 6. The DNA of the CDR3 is TGCGCCAGCAGCCCGACTAGCGGGAGCGGCGAGCAGTTCTTC. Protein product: CASSPTSGSGEQFF.

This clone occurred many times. The CDR3, as DNA: TGTGCCAGTGCCCGTGAGGCAGCCGGGGATGAGCAGTTCTTC. This translates into CASAREAAGDEQFF. The chain combines TRBV5-4 with TRBJ2-1, with D tentatively TRBD2 (5 bases). This CDR3 region has 14 residues. Germline lookup yields CDR1 SGHNT and CDR2 YYREEE (reference sequence). Between the trimmed V and J ends, which lost 8 bases and 8 bases, there was a span of 20 bases.

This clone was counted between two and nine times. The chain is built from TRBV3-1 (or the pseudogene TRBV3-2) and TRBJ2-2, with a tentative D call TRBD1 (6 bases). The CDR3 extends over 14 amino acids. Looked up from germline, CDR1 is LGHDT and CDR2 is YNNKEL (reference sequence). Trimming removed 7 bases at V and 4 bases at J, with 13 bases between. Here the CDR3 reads CASNPRGGTGELFF. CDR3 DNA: TGTGCCAGCAACCCCCGAGGGGGCACCGGGGAGCTGTTTTTT.

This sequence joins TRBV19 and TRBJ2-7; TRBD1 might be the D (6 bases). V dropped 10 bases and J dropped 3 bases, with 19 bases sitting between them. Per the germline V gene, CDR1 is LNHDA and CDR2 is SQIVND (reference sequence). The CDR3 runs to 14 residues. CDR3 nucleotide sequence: TGTGCCACCGGACCCCGGGACACTTACTACGAGCAGTACTTC. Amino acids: CATGPRDTYYEQYF.

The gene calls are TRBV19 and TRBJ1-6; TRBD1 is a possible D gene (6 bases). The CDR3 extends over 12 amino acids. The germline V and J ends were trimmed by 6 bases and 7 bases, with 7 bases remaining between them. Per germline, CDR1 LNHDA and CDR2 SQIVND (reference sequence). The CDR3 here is CASRDRNSPLHF. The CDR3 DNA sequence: TGTGCCAGTAGGGACAGAAATTCACCCCTCCACTTT. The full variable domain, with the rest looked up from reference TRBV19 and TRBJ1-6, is DGGITQSPKYLFRKEGQNVTLSCEQNLNHDAMYWYRQDPGQGLRLIYYSQIVNDFQKGDIAEGYSVSREKKESFPLTVTSAQKNPTAFYLCASRDRNSPLHFGNGTRLTVT.

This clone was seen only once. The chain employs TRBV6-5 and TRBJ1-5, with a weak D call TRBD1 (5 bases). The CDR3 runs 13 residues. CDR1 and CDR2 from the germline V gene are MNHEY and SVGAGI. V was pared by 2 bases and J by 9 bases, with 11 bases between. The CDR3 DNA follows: TGTGCCAGCAGTTACGGGTTCCAGGGGCCCCAGCATTTT. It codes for CASSYGFQGPQHF.

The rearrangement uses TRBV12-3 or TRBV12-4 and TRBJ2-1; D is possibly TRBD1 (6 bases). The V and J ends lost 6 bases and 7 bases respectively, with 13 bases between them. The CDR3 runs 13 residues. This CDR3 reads CASSPPQGNEQFF. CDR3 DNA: TGTGCCAGCAGCCCCCCCCAGGGGAATGAGCAGTTCTTC.

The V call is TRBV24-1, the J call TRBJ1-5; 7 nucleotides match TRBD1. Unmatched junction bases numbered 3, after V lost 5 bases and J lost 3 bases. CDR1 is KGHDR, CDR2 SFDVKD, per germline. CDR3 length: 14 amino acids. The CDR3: CATSAGGPNQPQHF. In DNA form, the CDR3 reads TGTGCCACCAGTGCAGGGGGTCCCAATCAGCCCCAGCATTTT.

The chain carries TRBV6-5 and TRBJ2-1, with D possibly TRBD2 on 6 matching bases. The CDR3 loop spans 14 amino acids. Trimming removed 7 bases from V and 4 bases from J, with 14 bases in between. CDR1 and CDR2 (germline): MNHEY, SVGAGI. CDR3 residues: CASIADLRYNEQFF. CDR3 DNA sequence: TGTGCCAGCATAGCGGACCTCCGTTACAATGAGCAGTTCTTC.

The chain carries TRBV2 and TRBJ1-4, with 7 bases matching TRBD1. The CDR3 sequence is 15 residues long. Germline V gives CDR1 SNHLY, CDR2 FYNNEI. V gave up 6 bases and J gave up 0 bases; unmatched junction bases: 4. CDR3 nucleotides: TGTGCCAGCAGGCGGGACAGATCAACTAATGAAAAACTGTTTTTT. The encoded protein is CASRRDRSTNEKLFF. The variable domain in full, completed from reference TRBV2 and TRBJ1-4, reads EPEVTQTPSHQVTQMGQEVILRCVPISNHLYFYWYRQILGQKVEFLVSFYNNEISEKSEIFDDQFSVERPDGSNFTLKIRSTKLEDSAMYFCASRRDRSTNEKLFFGSGTQLSVL.

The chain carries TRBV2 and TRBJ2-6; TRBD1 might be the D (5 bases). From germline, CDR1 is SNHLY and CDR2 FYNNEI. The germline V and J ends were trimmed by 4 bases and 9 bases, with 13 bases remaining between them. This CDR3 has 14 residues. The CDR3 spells CASSVGAFHNVLTF. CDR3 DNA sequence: TGTGCCAGCAGTGTAGGGGCCTTCCACAACGTCCTGACTTTC.

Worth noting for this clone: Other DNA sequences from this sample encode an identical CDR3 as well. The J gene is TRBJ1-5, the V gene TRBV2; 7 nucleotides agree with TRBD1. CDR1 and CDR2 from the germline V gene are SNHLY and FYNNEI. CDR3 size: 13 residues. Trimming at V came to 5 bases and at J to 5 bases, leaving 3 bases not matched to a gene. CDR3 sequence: CASSRDRDQPQHF. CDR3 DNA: TGTGCCAGCAGTCGGGACAGAGATCAGCCCCAGCATTTT.

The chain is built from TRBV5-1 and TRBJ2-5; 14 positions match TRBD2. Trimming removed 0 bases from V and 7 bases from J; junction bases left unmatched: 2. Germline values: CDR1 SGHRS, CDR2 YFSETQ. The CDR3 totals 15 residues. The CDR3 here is CASSLEGLAGVTQYF. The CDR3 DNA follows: TGCGCCAGCAGCTTGGAGGGACTAGCGGGGGTGACCCAGTACTTC.

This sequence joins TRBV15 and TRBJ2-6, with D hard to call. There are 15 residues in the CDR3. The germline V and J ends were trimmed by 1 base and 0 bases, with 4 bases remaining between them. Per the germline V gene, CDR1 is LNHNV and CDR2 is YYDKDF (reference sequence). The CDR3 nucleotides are TGTGCCACCAGCAGAGGGAGCTCTGGGGCCAACGTCCTGACTTTC. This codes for CATSRGSSGANVLTF. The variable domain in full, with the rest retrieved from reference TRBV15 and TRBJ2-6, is DAMVIQNPRYQVTQFGKPVTLSCSQTLNHNVMYWYQQKSSQAPKLLFHYYDKDFNNEADTPDNFQSRRPNTSFCFLDIRSPGLGDTAMYLCATSRGSSGANVLTFGAGSRLTVL.

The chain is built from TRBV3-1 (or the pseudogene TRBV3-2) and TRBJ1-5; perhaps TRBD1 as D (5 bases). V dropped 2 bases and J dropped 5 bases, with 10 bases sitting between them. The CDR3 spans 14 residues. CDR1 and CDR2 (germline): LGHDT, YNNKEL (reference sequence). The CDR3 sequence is CASSQSWGDQPQHF. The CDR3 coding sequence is TGTGCCAGCAGCCAATCTTGGGGGGATCAGCCCCAGCATTTT.

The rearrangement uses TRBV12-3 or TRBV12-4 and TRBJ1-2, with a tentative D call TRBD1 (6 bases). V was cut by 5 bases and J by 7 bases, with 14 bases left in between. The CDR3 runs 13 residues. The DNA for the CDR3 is TGTGCCAGCAGTCTATTACAGGGCCTTGGCTACACCTTC. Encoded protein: CASSLLQGLGYTF.